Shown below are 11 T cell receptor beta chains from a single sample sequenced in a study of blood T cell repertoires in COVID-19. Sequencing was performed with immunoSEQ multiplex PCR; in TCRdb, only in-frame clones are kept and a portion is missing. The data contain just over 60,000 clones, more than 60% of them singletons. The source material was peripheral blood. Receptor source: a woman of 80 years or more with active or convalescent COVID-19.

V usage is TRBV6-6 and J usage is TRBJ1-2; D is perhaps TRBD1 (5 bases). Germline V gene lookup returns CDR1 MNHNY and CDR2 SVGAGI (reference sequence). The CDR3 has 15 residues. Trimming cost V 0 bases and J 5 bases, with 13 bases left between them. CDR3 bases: TGTGCCAGCAGTTACTCGAGGTCCGGGGGGTATGGCTACACCTTC. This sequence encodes CASSYSRSGGYGYTF.

CDR3 coding DNA: TGCAGTGCTAGTCCCCAGAAAGAGACCCAGTACTTC. Residues: CSASPQKETQYF. This chain uses TRBV20-1 with TRBJ2-5, with D uncertain. The V end was cut by 3 bases, the J end by 3 bases, with 8 bases between. The CDR3 length is 12 residues. Germline V gene data show CDR1 as DFQATT and CDR2 as SNEGSKA (reference sequence).

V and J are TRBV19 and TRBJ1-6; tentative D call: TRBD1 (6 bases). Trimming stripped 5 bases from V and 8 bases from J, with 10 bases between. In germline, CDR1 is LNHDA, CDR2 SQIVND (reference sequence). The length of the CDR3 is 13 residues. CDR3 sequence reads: CASSPAGDSPLHF. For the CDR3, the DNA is TGTGCCAGTAGTCCTGCAGGGGATTCACCCCTCCACTTT. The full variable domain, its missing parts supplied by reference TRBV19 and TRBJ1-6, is DGGITQSPKYLFRKEGQNVTLSCEQNLNHDAMYWYRQDPGQGLRLIYYSQIVNDFQKGDIAEGYSVSREKKESFPLTVTSAQKNPTAFYLCASSPAGDSPLHFGNGTRLTVT.

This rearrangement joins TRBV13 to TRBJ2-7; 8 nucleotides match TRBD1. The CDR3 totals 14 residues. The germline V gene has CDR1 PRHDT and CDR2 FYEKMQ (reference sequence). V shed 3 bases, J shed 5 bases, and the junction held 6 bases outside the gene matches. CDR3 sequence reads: CASSFGQGFNEQYF. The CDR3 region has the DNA TGTGCCAGCAGCTTCGGACAGGGCTTCAACGAGCAGTACTTC.

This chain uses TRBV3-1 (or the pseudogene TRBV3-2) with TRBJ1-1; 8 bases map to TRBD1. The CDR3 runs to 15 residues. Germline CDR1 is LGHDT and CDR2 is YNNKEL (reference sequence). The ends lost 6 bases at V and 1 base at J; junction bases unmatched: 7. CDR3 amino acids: CASRPRDRGNTEAFF. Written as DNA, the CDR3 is TGTGCCAGCAGGCCACGAGACAGGGGGAACACTGAAGCTTTCTTT.

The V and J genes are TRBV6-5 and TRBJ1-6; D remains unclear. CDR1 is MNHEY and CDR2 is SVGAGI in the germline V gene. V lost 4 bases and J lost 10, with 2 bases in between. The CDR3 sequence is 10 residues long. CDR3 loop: CASSSSPLHF. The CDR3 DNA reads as TGTGCCAGCAGTTCATCACCCCTCCACTTT.

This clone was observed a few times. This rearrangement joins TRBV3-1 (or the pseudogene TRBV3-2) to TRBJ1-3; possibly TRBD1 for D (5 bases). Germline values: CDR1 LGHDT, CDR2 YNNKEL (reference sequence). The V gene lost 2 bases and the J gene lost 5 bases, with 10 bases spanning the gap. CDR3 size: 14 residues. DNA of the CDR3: TGTGCCAGCAGCCAAACTGGGGGGAGAAACACCATATATTTT. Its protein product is CASSQTGGRNTIYF.

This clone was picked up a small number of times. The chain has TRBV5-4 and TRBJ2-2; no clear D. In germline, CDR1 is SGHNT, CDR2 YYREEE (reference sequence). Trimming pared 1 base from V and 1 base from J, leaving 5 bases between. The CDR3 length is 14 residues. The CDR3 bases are TGTGCCAGCAGCTTGCTAGGGAACACCGGGGAGCTGTTTTTT. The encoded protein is CASSLLGNTGELFF.

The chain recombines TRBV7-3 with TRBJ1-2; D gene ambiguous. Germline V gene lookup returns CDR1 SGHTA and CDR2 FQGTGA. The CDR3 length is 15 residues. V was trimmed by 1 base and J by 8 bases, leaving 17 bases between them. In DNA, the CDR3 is TGTGCCAGCAGCTTAATGGGCATGGATAGTGGGGGCTACACCTTC. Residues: CASSLMGMDSGGYTF.

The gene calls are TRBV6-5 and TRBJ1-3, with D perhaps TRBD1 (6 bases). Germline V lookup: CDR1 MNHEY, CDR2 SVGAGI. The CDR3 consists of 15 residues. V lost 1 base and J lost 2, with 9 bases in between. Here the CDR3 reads CASSYFTGPGNTIYF. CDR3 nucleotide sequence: TGTGCCAGCAGTTACTTCACAGGGCCTGGAAACACCATATATTTT.

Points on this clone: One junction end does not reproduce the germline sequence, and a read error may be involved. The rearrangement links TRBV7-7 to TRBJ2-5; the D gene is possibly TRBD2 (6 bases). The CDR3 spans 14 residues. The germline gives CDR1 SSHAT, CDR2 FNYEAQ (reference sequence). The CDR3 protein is CASSNGGVGETQYF. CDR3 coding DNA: TGTGCTAGCAGCAACGGCGGGGTTGGAGAGACCCAGTACTTC. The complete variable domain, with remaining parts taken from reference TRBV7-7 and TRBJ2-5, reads GAGVSQSPRYKVTKRGQDVTLRCDPISSHATLYWYQQALGQGPEFLTYFNYEAQPDKSGLPSDRFSAERPEGSISTLTIQRTEQRDSAMYRCASSNGGVGETQYFGPGTRLLVL.